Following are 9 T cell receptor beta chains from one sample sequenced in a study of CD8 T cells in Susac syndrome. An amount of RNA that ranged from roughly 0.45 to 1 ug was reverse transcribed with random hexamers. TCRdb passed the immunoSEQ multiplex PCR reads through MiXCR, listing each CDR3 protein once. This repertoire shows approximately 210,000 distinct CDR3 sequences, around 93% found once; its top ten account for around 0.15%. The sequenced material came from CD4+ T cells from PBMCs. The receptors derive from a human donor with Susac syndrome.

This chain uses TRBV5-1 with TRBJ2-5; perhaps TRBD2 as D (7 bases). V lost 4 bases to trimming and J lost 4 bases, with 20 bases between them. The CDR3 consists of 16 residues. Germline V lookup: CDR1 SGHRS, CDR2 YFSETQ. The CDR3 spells CASSPSRGGARETQYF. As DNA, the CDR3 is TGCGCCAGCAGCCCCTCACGTGGGGGGGCTAGAGAGACCCAGTACTTC.

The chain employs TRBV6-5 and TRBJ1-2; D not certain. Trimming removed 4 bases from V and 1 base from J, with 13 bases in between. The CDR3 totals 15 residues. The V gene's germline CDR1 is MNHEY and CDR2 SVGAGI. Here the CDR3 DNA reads TGTGCCAGCAGTTCCGTCCGGGGATTTAACTATGGCTACACCTTC. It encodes CASSSVRGFNYGYTF.

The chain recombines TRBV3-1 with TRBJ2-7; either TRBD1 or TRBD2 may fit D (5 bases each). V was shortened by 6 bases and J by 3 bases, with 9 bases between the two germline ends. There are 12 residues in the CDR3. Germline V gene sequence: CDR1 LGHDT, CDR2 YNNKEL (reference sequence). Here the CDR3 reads CASSAGSYEQYF. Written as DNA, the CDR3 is TGTGCCAGCAGTGCAGGGAGCTACGAGCAGTACTTC.

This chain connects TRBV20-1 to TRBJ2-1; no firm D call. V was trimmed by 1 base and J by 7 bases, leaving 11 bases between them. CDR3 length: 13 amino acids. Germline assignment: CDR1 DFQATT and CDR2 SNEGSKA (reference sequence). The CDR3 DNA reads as TGCAGTGCTAGAGTGCCCCTGGATAATGAGCAGTTCTTC. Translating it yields CSARVPLDNEQFF.

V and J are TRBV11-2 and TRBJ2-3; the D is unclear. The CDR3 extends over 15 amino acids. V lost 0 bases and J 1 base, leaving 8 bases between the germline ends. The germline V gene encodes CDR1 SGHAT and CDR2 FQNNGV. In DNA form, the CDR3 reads TGTGCCAGCAGCTTAGATCGGGCGGGCACAGATACGCAGTATTTT. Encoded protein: CASSLDRAGTDTQYF.

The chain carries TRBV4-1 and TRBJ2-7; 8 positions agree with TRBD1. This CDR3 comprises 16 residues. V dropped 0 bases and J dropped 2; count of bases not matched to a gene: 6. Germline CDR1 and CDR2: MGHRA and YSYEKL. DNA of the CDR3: TGCGCCAGCAGCCAAGAGCACCGGGACAGGACCTACGAGCAGTACTTC. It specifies CASSQEHRDRTYEQYF.

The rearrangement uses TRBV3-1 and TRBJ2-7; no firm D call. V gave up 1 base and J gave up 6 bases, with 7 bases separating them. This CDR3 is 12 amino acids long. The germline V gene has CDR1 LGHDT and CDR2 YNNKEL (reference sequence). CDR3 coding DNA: TGTGCCAGCAGCCAAGCCTGGGGCGAGCAGTACTTC. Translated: CASSQAWGEQYF.

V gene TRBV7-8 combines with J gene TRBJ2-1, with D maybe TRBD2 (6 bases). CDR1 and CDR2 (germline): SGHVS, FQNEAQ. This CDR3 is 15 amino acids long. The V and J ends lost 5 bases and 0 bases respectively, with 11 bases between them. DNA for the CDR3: TGTGCCAGCAGCACTATAGCGGCCTCCTACAATGAGCAGTTCTTC. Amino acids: CASSTIAASYNEQFF. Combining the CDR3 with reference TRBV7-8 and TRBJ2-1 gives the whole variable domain GAGVSQSPRYKVAKRGQDVALRCDPISGHVSLFWYQQALGQGPEFLTYFQNEAQLDKSGLPSDRFFAERPEGSVSTLKIQRTQQEDSAVYLCASSTIAASYNEQFFGPGTRLTVL.

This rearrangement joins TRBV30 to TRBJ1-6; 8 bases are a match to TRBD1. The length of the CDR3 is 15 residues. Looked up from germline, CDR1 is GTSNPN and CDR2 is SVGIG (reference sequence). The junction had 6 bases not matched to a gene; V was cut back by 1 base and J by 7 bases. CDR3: CAWSARTGWNSPLHF. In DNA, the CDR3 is TGTGCCTGGAGTGCCAGGACAGGGTGGAATTCACCCCTCCACTTT.